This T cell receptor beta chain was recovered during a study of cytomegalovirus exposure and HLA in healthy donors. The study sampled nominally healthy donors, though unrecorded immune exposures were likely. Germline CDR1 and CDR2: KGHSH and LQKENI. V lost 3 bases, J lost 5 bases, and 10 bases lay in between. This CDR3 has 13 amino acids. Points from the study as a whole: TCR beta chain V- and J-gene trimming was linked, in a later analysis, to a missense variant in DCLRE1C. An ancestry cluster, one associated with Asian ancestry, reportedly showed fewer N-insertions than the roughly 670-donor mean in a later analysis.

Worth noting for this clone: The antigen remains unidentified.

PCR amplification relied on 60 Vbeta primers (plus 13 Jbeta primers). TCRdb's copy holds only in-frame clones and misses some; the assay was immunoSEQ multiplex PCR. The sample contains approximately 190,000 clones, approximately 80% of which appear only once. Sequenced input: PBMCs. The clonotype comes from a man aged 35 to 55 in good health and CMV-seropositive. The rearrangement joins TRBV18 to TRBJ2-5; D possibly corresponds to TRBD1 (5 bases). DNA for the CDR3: TGTGCCAGCTCACCCAGGGATCAGGAGACCCAGTACTTC. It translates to CASSPRDQETQYF.